Below are 7 T cell receptor beta chains sequenced from a single sample in a study of T cells in Graves' hyperthyroidism and ophthalmopathy. The CDR3 regions of TCR beta were amplified from RNA transcripts. A first-round RT-PCR of the TCR CDR3 used the HTBI primer set. Each CDR3 protein gets one entry after TCRdb re-called the multiplex PCR reads with MiXCR. The sample yields over 400,000 distinct CDR3 sequences, 20% to 25% seen once. The source material was blood. All receptors derive from a woman aged 70-85 years with Graves' ophthalmopathy.

This clonotype has ten or more counts. V and J are TRBV30 and TRBJ1-1; D call uncertain. This CDR3 spans 13 amino acids. Looked up from germline, CDR1 is GTSNPN and CDR2 is SVGIG (reference sequence). The ends were cut back, 0 bases at V and 0 bases at J, with 5 bases in the middle. This CDR3 reads CAWSVLVNTEAFF. DNA for the CDR3: TGTGCCTGGAGTGTCTTAGTGAACACTGAAGCTTTCTTT. Full variable domain (remainder filled in from reference TRBV30 and TRBJ1-1): SQTIHQWPATLVQPVGSPLSLECTVEGTSNPNLYWYRQAAGRGLQLLFYSVGIGQISSEVPQNLSASRPQDRQFILSSKKLLLSDSGFYLCAWSVLVNTEAFFGQGTRLTVV.

This chain uses TRBV5-4 with TRBJ2-7, with 10 positions matching TRBD2. With 2 bases clipped from V and 2 bases from J, the junction kept 7 bases outside the gene matches. Germline V lookup: CDR1 SGHNT, CDR2 YYREEE (reference sequence). The CDR3 is 16 residues long. The CDR3 DNA reads TGTGCCAGCAGCTTAGGTAGCGGGAGGTTCACCTACGAGCAGTACTTC. This sequence encodes CASSLGSGRFTYEQYF.

This sequence joins TRBV27 and TRBJ2-1; TRBD2 aligns across 10 bases. The CDR3 runs 15 residues. Germline V gives CDR1 MNHEY, CDR2 SMNVEV (reference sequence). J lost 3 bases, V lost 4 bases, and 3 bases had no gene match. CDR3 sequence reads: CASSSRLAGYNEQFF. The CDR3 coding sequence is TGTGCCAGCAGTTCCCGACTAGCGGGCTACAATGAGCAGTTCTTC.

The CDR3 is CASSPGGRGLTYSNQPQHF. In DNA, the CDR3 is TGTGCCAGCAGCCCGGGAGGGAGGGGCCTTACTTATAGCAATCAGCCCCAGCATTTT. The chain has TRBV12-3 or TRBV12-4 and TRBJ1-5, with D tentatively TRBD1 (5 bases). The CDR3 is made up of 19 amino acids. V was clipped by 6 bases and J by 0 bases, with 24 bases between them.

The chain recombines TRBV11-2 with TRBJ1-4; D not resolved. V was shortened by 2 bases and J by 3 bases, with 10 bases between the two germline ends. Germline V gene sequence: CDR1 SGHAT, CDR2 FQNNGV. The CDR3 totals 15 residues. The CDR3 sequence is CASSLFPLANEKLFF. In DNA, the CDR3 is TGTGCCAGCAGCTTATTTCCACTGGCTAATGAAAAACTGTTTTTT. Looking up the rest from reference TRBV11-2 and TRBJ1-4 gives the full variable domain: EAGVAQSPRYKIIEKRQSVAFWCNPISGHATLYWYQQILGQGPKLLIQFQNNGVVDDSQLPKDRFSAERLKGVDSTLKIQPAKLEDSAVYLCASSLFPLANEKLFFGSGTQLSVL.

This clonotype was seen only a few times. The chain uses TRBV6-1 and TRBJ1-4; the match to TRBD1 covers 10 bases. CDR3 length: 18 amino acids. Germline V gene lookup returns CDR1 MNHNS and CDR2 SASEGT. The V gene end was trimmed by 3 bases and the J gene end by 0 bases; junction bases not matched to a gene: 7. CDR3: CASSEDRGGFATNEKLFF. CDR3 in DNA: TGTGCCAGCAGTGAGGACAGGGGGGGATTTGCAACTAATGAAAAACTGTTTTTT.

This clonotype was recorded a few times. The chain couples TRBV19 to TRBJ2-7; tentatively, D is TRBD1 (6 bases). There are 14 residues in the CDR3. The germline gives CDR1 LNHDA, CDR2 SQIVND (reference sequence). Between the trimmed V and J ends, which lost 5 bases and 4 bases, there was a span of 15 bases. The DNA for the CDR3 is TGTGCCAGTAGTCCGCCGGGACAATGGTACGAGCAGTACTTC. Translation gives CASSPPGQWYEQYF.